Listed here are 29 T cell receptor beta chains from one sample, sequenced in a study of blood T cells in healthy people across ages. Using a J-beta primer mix together with a sample-barcoded 5' primer, a second PCR was run for roughly 7 to 12 cycles. A single record per CDR3 protein comes from TCRdb applying MiXCR to the 5' RACE reads. The top ten hold roughly 14% of the sample, which has about 650,000 distinct CDR3 sequences, about 50% seen once. Material: blood. These receptor sequences come from a woman older than 75 in good health.

About this clonotype itself: This could be a read error, since a much larger clone is one nucleotide away. The chain uses TRBV21-1 and TRBJ2-7; the D call in the table, TRBD2, was not verified against the DNA. TRBV21-1 is deemed a pseudogene. This CDR3 has 16 amino acids. CDR3 protein: CASSIRAASGTDEQYF. The CDR3 DNA follows: TGTGCCAGCAGCATAAGGGCCGCTAGCGGAACCGACGAGCAGTACTTC.

On this clonotype: This could be a read error, since a much larger clone is one nucleotide away. The rearrangement uses TRBV5-1 and TRBJ1-1; tentative D call: TRBD1 (5 bases). This CDR3 is built from 13 residues. Germline values: CDR1 SGHRS, CDR2 YFSETQ. Trimming shortened V by 1 base and J by 7 bases, and 11 bases separated the two germline ends. The DNA for the CDR3 is TGCGCCAGCAGCTTGAAAGAAGACAGTGAAGCTTTCTTT. Translated, it gives CASSLKEDSEAFF.

A remark on this clonotype: The junction shows a germline mismatch at one end, possibly a read error. The DNA for the CDR3 is TGTGCCATCAGTGAGTCGACGGGCACGGATACGCAGTATTTT. It is translated as CAISESTGTDTQYF. The rearrangement links TRBV10-3 to TRBJ2-3; D call uncertain. Germline V CDR1 and CDR2: ENHRY, SYGVKD. This CDR3 is 14 amino acids long.

This clonotype was seen ten or more times. The V and J genes are TRBV5-1 and TRBJ1-4, with D perhaps matching TRBD1 (6 bases). V dropped 1 base and J dropped 8 bases, with 9 bases sitting between them. Germline lookup yields CDR1 SGHRS and CDR2 YFSETQ. This CDR3 has 13 residues. The CDR3 reads CASSLLGQEKLFF. CDR3 DNA sequence: TGCGCCAGCAGCTTGCTCGGACAGGAAAAACTGTTTTTT.

At least ten counts were recorded for this clonotype. The rearrangement uses TRBV29-1 and TRBJ2-2; 8 bases are shared with TRBD1. Germline CDR1 and CDR2: SQVTM and ANQGSEA. The CDR3 sequence is 14 residues long. The trim removed 6 bases at V and 1 base at J, leaving 4 bases unmatched. The CDR3 loop is CSVRGTGNTGELFF. CDR3 nucleotides: TGCAGCGTGAGAGGGACAGGGAACACCGGGGAGCTGTTTTTT.

This clonotype was seen more than once but under ten times. The chain employs TRBV6-6 and TRBJ2-5; D is uncertain. The CDR3 consists of 14 residues. The ends were cut back, 7 bases at V and 5 bases at J, with 17 bases in the middle. Germline V gives CDR1 MNHNY, CDR2 SVGAGI (reference sequence). The CDR3 here is CASTPQGTGETQYF. In DNA form, the CDR3 reads TGTGCCAGCACGCCCCAAGGAACCGGGGAGACCCAGTACTTC.

The chain is built from TRBV30 and TRBJ1-1; 9 nucleotides line up with TRBD1. The germline V gene has CDR1 GTSNPN and CDR2 SVGIG (reference sequence). The junction had 11 bases not matched to a gene; V was cut back by 8 bases and J by 4 bases. This CDR3 has 14 amino acids. This chain's CDR3 is CAGGTGREGTEAFF. The CDR3 DNA sequence: TGTGCCGGAGGGACAGGGAGGGAAGGCACTGAAGCTTTCTTT.

This clonotype appeared many times. For the CDR3, the DNA is TGTGCCAGCAGCCAAGATTTCAAGACCCAGTACTTC. Protein: CASSQDFKTQYF. The chain uses TRBV4-2 and TRBJ2-5; D is unresolved. The CDR3 covers 12 residues. Per germline, CDR1 LGHNA and CDR2 YNFKEQ. The V end was cut by 0 bases, the J end by 6 bases, with 5 bases between.

As for this clonotype: This clone may be a read error of a much larger clone one base away. V usage is TRBV29-1 and J usage is TRBJ2-7; D gene unclear. Near its end, the DNA agrees better with TRBJ2-5, so the J call may be wrong. This CDR3 spans 11 amino acids. Germline-derived CDR1 and CDR2 are SQVTM and ANQGSEA. CDR3 region: CSAAIQETQYF. The CDR3 DNA reads as TGCAGCGCTGCCATCCAAGAGACCCAGTACTTC.

The chain couples TRBV20-1 to TRBJ2-7; perhaps TRBD1 as D (6 bases). This CDR3 region has 14 residues. V was cut by 5 bases and J by 0 bases, with 14 bases left in between. The germline gives CDR1 DFQATT, CDR2 SNEGSKA (reference sequence). CDR3 nucleotide sequence: TGCAGTGCTTCCGGGCAGGGGAACTCCTACGAGCAGTACTTC. Amino acid sequence: CSASGQGNSYEQYF.

This clonotype appeared once. This may be a read error: a much more frequent sequence differs by one nucleotide. The chain is built from TRBV6-5 and TRBJ2-1; a possible D gene is TRBD2 (6 bases). This CDR3 is built from 15 residues. Looked up from germline, CDR1 is MNHEY and CDR2 is SVGAGI. The CDR3 nucleotides are TGTGCCAGCAGTTACTCGGGACTTTATTACAATGAGCGGTTCTTC. Translating it yields CASSYSGLYYNERFF.

This rearrangement joins TRBV10-3 to TRBJ1-2; D is uncertain. CDR3 size: 14 residues. Trimming shortened V by 10 bases and J by 2 bases, and 17 bases separated the two germline ends. Looked up from germline, CDR1 is ENHRY and CDR2 is SYGVKD. As DNA, the CDR3 is TGTGCCACACAACCTCTAGAAGAAAACTATGGCTACACCTTC. It translates to CATQPLEENYGYTF.

This clonotype came up many times. The chain is built from TRBV27 and TRBJ2-1; 7 bases are shared with TRBD1. The V gene end was trimmed by 7 bases and the J gene end by 3 bases; junction bases not matched to a gene: 6. The length of the CDR3 is 14 residues. CDR1 is MNHEY and CDR2 is SMNVEV in the germline V gene (reference sequence). The CDR3 loop reads CASTPGQYYNEQFF. CDR3 nucleotides: TGTGCCAGCACTCCGGGACAGTACTACAATGAGCAGTTCTTC.

The CDR3 here is CATSDQQGLRPSYNEQYF. In nucleotides, the CDR3 is TGTGCCACCAGTGACCAACAGGGGTTAAGACCGTCCTACAATGAGCAGTACTTC. The J gene is TRBJ2-1, the V gene TRBV24-1, with TRBD1 matching 7 bases. The last part of the DNA fits TRBJ2-7 better; the J call may be wrong. The CDR3 runs 18 residues. CDR1 is KGHDR, CDR2 SFDVKD, per germline.

The chain carries TRBV20-1 and TRBJ2-3; TRBD2 aligns across 7 bases. The CDR3 contains 18 residues. Germline V CDR1 and CDR2: DFQATT, SNEGSKA (reference sequence). V shed 7 bases, J shed 4 bases, and the junction held 23 bases outside the gene matches. The CDR3 here is CSVTWSGASIVPSDTQYF. CDR3 coding DNA: TGCAGTGTAACGTGGAGCGGGGCCTCTATCGTCCCGTCAGATACGCAGTATTTT.

The rearrangement links TRBV29-1 to TRBJ2-7; no clear D. Germline CDR1 and CDR2: SQVTM and ANQGSEA. CDR3 length: 11 residues. Trimming pared 4 bases from V and 7 bases from J, leaving 11 bases between. The CDR3 sequence: CSVVWSNEQYF. CDR3 bases: TGCAGCGTTGTGTGGAGTAATGAGCAGTACTTC.

The chain links TRBV6-1 to TRBJ1-4; D call uncertain. There are 14 residues in the CDR3. The germline gives CDR1 MNHNS, CDR2 SASEGT. Trimming took off 6 bases at V and 0 bases at J, with 8 bases between the two ends. CDR3 in DNA: TGTGCCAGCAGACAGCCAACAACTAATGAAAAACTGTTTTTT. Protein: CASRQPTTNEKLFF.

The genes are TRBV2 and TRBJ2-7; D uncertain. Germline loops: CDR1 SNHLY, CDR2 FYNNEI. V was clipped by 2 bases and J by 2 bases, with 7 bases between them. The CDR3 extends over 13 amino acids. The CDR3 DNA reads as TGTGCCAGCAGTGAATACACAACCTACGAGCAGTACTTC. Translated: CASSEYTTYEQYF.

This clonotype was seen a few times. The chain joins TRBV27 to TRBJ1-2, with no clear D. Trimming removed 5 bases at V and 5 bases at J, with 12 bases between. Germline loops: CDR1 MNHEY, CDR2 SMNVEV (reference sequence). The CDR3 spans 13 residues. Written as DNA, the CDR3 is TGTGCCAGCAGTGCCAACAGCCTTTATGGCTACACCTTC. This gives the protein CASSANSLYGYTF.

The J gene is TRBJ2-7, the V gene TRBV5-6; D call uncertain. V lost 0 bases and J lost 3, with 7 bases in between. The CDR3 covers 13 residues. From germline, CDR1 is SGHDT and CDR2 YYEEEE. The CDR3 sequence is CASSLGSNYEQYF. The CDR3, as DNA: TGTGCCAGCAGCTTGGGGAGTAACTACGAGCAGTACTTC. The full variable domain, with the rest looked up from reference TRBV5-6 and TRBJ2-7, is DAGVTQSPTHLIKTRGQQVTLRCSPKSGHDTVSWYQQALGQGPQFIFQYYEEEERQRGNFPDRFSGHQFPNYSSELNVNALLLGDSALYLCASSLGSNYEQYFGPGTRLTVT.

This clonotype has just a few counts. This may be a read error, as it is one base from a much larger clone. The gene calls are TRBV20-1 and TRBJ2-7; D remains unclear. This CDR3 region has 13 residues. Trimming took off 0 bases at V and 0 bases at J, with 6 bases between the two ends. Per the germline V gene, CDR1 is DFQATT and CDR2 is SNEGSKA (reference sequence). The CDR3 bases are TGCAGTGCTAGAGATTCGTCCTCCTACGAGCAGTACTTC. This sequence encodes CSARDSSSYEQYF.

Written as DNA, the CDR3 is TGTGCCAGCGGGGGGACTGCCTCCTACGAGCAGTACTTC. Amino acid sequence: CASGGTASYEQYF. The gene calls are TRBV28 and TRBJ2-7; TRBD2 might be the D (6 bases). The germline V and J ends were trimmed by 8 bases and 0 bases, with 11 bases remaining between them. CDR1 and CDR2 from the germline V gene are MDHEN and SYDVKM. The CDR3 covers 13 residues.

The rearrangement links TRBV30 to TRBJ1-4, with D tentatively TRBD1 (5 bases). Trimming took 3 bases from V and 3 from J, leaving 17 bases between them. This CDR3 has 16 amino acids. Germline values: CDR1 GTSNPN, CDR2 SVGIG (reference sequence). DNA of the CDR3: TGTGCCTGGAGAGGGACTTCTCTGGGATCTAATGAAAAACTGTTTTTT. This translates into CAWRGTSLGSNEKLFF.

This clonotype was recorded many times. The genes are TRBV4-1 and TRBJ2-1; D gene ambiguous. The CDR3 covers 16 residues. V shed 1 base and J shed 1 base, with 11 bases lying between them. Germline loops: CDR1 MGHRA, CDR2 YSYEKL. Here the CDR3 DNA reads TGCGCCAGCAGCCAAGTGAGGCTAGGGTCCTACAATGAGCAGTTCTTC. This encodes CASSQVRLGSYNEQFF.

This clonotype was seen repeatedly, ten times or more. The genes are TRBV6-6 and TRBJ2-7; D remains ambiguous. V dropped 2 bases and J dropped 5 bases, with 10 bases sitting between them. This CDR3 is 13 amino acids long. Germline V gives CDR1 MNHNY, CDR2 SVGAGI (reference sequence). For the CDR3, the DNA is TGTGCCAGCAGTTACATAGGAGTCCACGAGCAGTACTTC. This gives the protein CASSYIGVHEQYF.

Worth noting for this clonotype: This may stem from a read error, because a much larger clone lies one nucleotide away. The chain employs TRBV9 and TRBJ2-1; TRBD2 matches at 9 bases. Germline loops: CDR1 SGDLS, CDR2 YYNGEE. V was pared by 4 bases and J by 9 bases, with 11 bases of the junction left unmatched. The CDR3 is 15 residues long. This CDR3 reads CASSLMGLASREQFF. Here the CDR3 DNA reads TGTGCCAGCAGCCTAATGGGACTAGCATCCCGTGAGCAGTTCTTC.

On this clonotype itself: The junction does not match germline at one end; this may be a read error. The V gene is TRBV6-6, the J gene TRBJ2-1; D may be TRBD1 (6 bases). Germline V gene sequence: CDR1 MNHNY, CDR2 SVGAGI (reference sequence). CDR3 length: 15 residues. The CDR3 DNA is TGCGCCAGCAGTTACCTGGGGGCTACTGGGAATGAGCAGTTCTTC. It yields the protein CASSYLGATGNEQFF.

This clonotype has only a few counts. The chain couples TRBV28 to TRBJ2-1; 12 positions match TRBD1. The CDR3 extends over 16 amino acids. The V segment lost 7 bases and the J segment 6 bases; nucleotides outside the gene matches: 10. Germline V gene sequence: CDR1 MDHEN, CDR2 SYDVKM. In DNA, the CDR3 is TGTGCCAGCATCCCGGCCGGGACAGGGGGCTCCAATGAGCAGTTCTTC. It translates to CASIPAGTGGSNEQFF.

On this clonotype: A clone one base away is much larger, so this may be a read error. The chain couples TRBV9 to TRBJ2-3, with 8 positions matching TRBD2. CDR1 and CDR2 from the germline V gene are SGDLS and YYNGEE. This CDR3 spans 15 amino acids. CDR3 coding DNA: TGTGCCAGCAGCCCCGAGCGGGGGCGCACAGATACGCACTATTTT. Residues: CASSPERGRTDTHYF.